This T cell receptor beta chain was sequenced for a study of control samples from healthy donors and cancer patients. This clone has just one count. CDR1 and CDR2 from the germline V gene are SGHVS and FNYEAQ. Trimming removed 1 base from V and 3 bases from J, with 13 bases in between. This CDR3 region has 17 residues. Clones were sequenced by immunoSEQ multiplex PCR, and TCRdb holds only the in-frame ones, with some missing. Here the sample spans under 85,000 clones, about 92% being singletons. The sequence came from a man in his sixties with colorectal cancer. The V call is TRBV7-6, the J call TRBJ2-6; D not resolved. Sequencing was done on a sample of PBMCs. The CDR3 DNA sequence: TGTGCCAGCAGCTTAGAGGGAACTCTCGGTGGGGCCAACGTCCTGACTTTC. Protein product: CASSLEGTLGGANVLTF. Drawing the rest from reference TRBV7-6 and TRBJ2-6, the complete variable domain is GAGVSQSPRYKVTKRGQDVALRCDPISGHVSLYWYRQALGQGPEFLTYFNYEAQQDKSGLPNDRFSAERPEGSISTLTIQRTEQRDSAMYRCASSLEGTLGGANVLTFGAGSRLTVL.